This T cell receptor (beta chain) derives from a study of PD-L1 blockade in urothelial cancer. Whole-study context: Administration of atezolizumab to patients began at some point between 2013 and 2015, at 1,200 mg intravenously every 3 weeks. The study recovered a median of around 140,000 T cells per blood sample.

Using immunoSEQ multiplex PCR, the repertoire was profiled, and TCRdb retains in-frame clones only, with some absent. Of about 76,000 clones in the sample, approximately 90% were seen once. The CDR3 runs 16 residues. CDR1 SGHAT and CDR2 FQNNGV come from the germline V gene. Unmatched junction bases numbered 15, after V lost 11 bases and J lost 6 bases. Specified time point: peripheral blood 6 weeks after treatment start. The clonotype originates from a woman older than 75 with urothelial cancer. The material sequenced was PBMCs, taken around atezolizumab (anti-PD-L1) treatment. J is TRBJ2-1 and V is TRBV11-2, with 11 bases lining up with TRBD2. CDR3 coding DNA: TGTGCCGGCCGGGGAGTTAGCGGGAGGGCTGGCAATGAGCAGTTCTTC. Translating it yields CAGRGVSGRAGNEQFF. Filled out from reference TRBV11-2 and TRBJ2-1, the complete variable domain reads EAGVAQSPRYKIIEKRQSVAFWCNPISGHATLYWYQQILGQGPKLLIQFQNNGVVDDSQLPKDRFSAERLKGVDSTLKIQPAKLEDSAVYLCAGRGVSGRAGNEQFFGPGTRLTVL.